These 26 T cell receptor beta chains were all obtained from the same sample, sequenced in a study of CD8+ T cells in alopecia areata. Once RNA had been extracted, it was reverse transcribed into cDNA to act as the sequencing template. The data were produced by immunoSEQ multiplex PCR, yet TCRdb's version contains in-frame clones alone and is incomplete. The sample contains some 25,000 clones, about 47% of which appear only once. Sequencing used NKG2D-high CD8+ T cells sorted from blood. These receptors originate from a human donor with alopecia areata.

This clone was detected only once. The chain uses TRBV25-1 and TRBJ1-1; D is ambiguous. The germline V and J ends were trimmed by 1 base and 2 bases, with 2 bases remaining between them. Germline V CDR1 and CDR2: MGHDK, SYGVNS. This CDR3 spans 12 amino acids. CDR3 residues: CASSEFNTEAFF. CDR3 in DNA: TGTGCCAGCAGTGAATTTAACACTGAAGCTTTCTTT. Full variable domain (missing parts from reference TRBV25-1 and TRBJ1-1): EADIYQTPRYLVIGTGKKITLECSQTMGHDKMYWYQQDPGMELHLIHYSYGVNSTEKGDLSSESTVSRIRTEHFPLTLESARPSHTSQYLCASSEFNTEAFFGQGTRLTVV.

V is TRBV15 and J is TRBJ2-1; possibly TRBD2 for D (6 bases). CDR1 is LNHNV, CDR2 YYDKDF, per germline (reference sequence). CDR3 length equals 15 residues. The ends were cut back, 1 base at V and 8 bases at J, with 15 bases in the middle. CDR3: CATSRAGGMGDEQFF. CDR3 coding DNA: TGTGCCACCAGCAGAGCGGGCGGGATGGGGGATGAGCAGTTCTTC.

About this clone itself: A read error may produce the germline difference seen at one junction end. The chain recombines TRBV7-9 with TRBJ2-1, with 10 bases identical to TRBD2. The CDR3 is made up of 16 amino acids. Germline V gives CDR1 SEHNR, CDR2 FQNEAQ (reference sequence). CDR3 sequence: CASSGSSGSSYDEQFF. The CDR3 DNA reads TGTGCCAGCAGCGGCTCTAGCGGGAGCTCCTACGATGAGCAGTTCTTC.

This clone has only a few counts. V is TRBV28 and J is TRBJ2-7; D not resolved. Trimming took off 3 bases at V and 3 bases at J, with 15 bases between the two ends. The CDR3 loop spans 15 amino acids. The V gene's germline CDR1 is MDHEN and CDR2 SYDVKM. The CDR3 region has the DNA TGTGCCAGCAGTTTCGGGCTATCCCCCCTCTACGAGCAGTACTTC. Amino acids: CASSFGLSPLYEQYF.

The chain combines TRBV5-1 with TRBJ2-7; D might be TRBD2 (6 bases). This CDR3 is built from 13 residues. CDR1 is SGHRS and CDR2 is YFSETQ in the germline V gene. Deletions cut 7 bases from V and 5 bases from J, with 16 bases between. The CDR3 bases are TGCGCCAGCTCCCGGGGGTTTCCCCACGAGCAGTACTTC. Residues: CASSRGFPHEQYF.

V and J are TRBV7-9 and TRBJ2-5; 7 bases map to TRBD2. Losses at the gene ends were 3 bases for V and 5 bases for J; bases not matched to a gene: 9. Germline V gene sequence: CDR1 SEHNR, CDR2 FQNEAQ (reference sequence). The CDR3 sequence is 15 residues long. CDR3 sequence reads: CASSFLEGGAETQYF. In DNA, the CDR3 is TGTGCCAGCAGCTTTCTTGAGGGAGGGGCGGAGACCCAGTACTTC.

The genes are TRBV6-5 and TRBJ2-1; D possibly corresponds to TRBD1 (5 bases). V shed 6 bases and J shed 5 bases, with 17 bases lying between them. This CDR3 region has 15 residues. In germline, CDR1 is MNHEY, CDR2 SVGAGI. Written as DNA, the CDR3 is TGTGCCAGCAGCCCCGGGCGGACACTAAACAATGAGCAGTTCTTC. Translated: CASSPGRTLNNEQFF.

V usage is TRBV5-6 and J usage is TRBJ1-5; TRBD1 is a possible D gene (5 bases). The CDR3 consists of 15 residues. Germline V gives CDR1 SGHDT, CDR2 YYEEEE. Trimming took 1 base from V and 4 from J, leaving 12 bases between them. CDR3 protein: CASSLFSGRNQPQHF. The CDR3 coding sequence is TGTGCCAGCAGCTTGTTTTCAGGGCGGAATCAGCCCCAGCATTTT.

There are a few counts of this clone. The chain combines TRBV7-9 with TRBJ2-1; unclear D gene. The V end lost 5 bases, the J end lost 6 bases, and 8 bases lay between the germline ends. The V gene's germline CDR1 is SEHNR and CDR2 FQNEAQ (reference sequence). The CDR3 contains 12 residues. The CDR3 spells CASSPVSNEQFF. In nucleotides, the CDR3 is TGTGCCAGCAGCCCCGTTAGCAATGAGCAGTTCTTC.

V usage is TRBV28 and J usage is TRBJ2-7; D could derive from TRBD1 or TRBD2 (5 bases each). The germline V and J ends were trimmed by 6 bases and 4 bases, with 31 bases remaining between them. Germline V lookup: CDR1 MDHEN, CDR2 SYDVKM. The CDR3 extends over 19 amino acids. This chain's CDR3 is CASSTERQQPSFGVYEQYF. The CDR3 bases are TGTGCCAGCAGCACCGAGCGACAGCAGCCATCGTTCGGGGTTTACGAGCAGTACTTC.

The gene calls are TRBV7-9 and TRBJ1-2, with 8 bases identical to TRBD1. Per germline, CDR1 SEHNR and CDR2 FQNEAQ (reference sequence). V lost 5 bases and J lost 5; bases outside the gene matches: 10. The length of the CDR3 is 15 residues. CDR3 bases: TGTGCCAGCAGCATCCGGACAGGGAGCCCTTATGGCTACACCTTC. It specifies CASSIRTGSPYGYTF.

The chain links TRBV9 to TRBJ1-1; D is unclear. V dropped 0 bases and J dropped 6 bases, with 12 bases sitting between them. CDR3 length: 14 amino acids. Germline CDR1 and CDR2: SGDLS and YYNGEE. The DNA for the CDR3 is TGTGCCAGCAGCGTAGAGGTGGGTTCTCCTGAAGCTTTCTTT. It is translated as CASSVEVGSPEAFF.

This clone was seen a few times. V and J are TRBV15 and TRBJ2-1; 11 bases are a match to TRBD2. V trimming: 4 bases; J trimming: 6 bases; junction bases outside the gene matches: 5. Germline V lookup: CDR1 LNHNV, CDR2 YYDKDF (reference sequence). CDR3 length: 15 amino acids. The CDR3: CATSILTSGANEQFF. The CDR3 DNA follows: TGTGCCACCAGCATCTTGACTAGCGGGGCCAATGAGCAGTTCTTC.

The rearrangement joins TRBV30 to TRBJ1-1; TRBD1 is a possible D gene (5 bases). Trimming took off 3 bases at V and 2 bases at J, with 16 bases between the two ends. This CDR3 is 15 amino acids long. Germline V gene lookup returns CDR1 GTSNPN and CDR2 SVGIG (reference sequence). The CDR3 coding sequence is TGTGCCTGGAGGGAAAGGTGGGGGGGAAACACTGAAGCTTTCTTT. Translated: CAWRERWGGNTEAFF.

Only a few counts were recorded for this clone. The rearrangement uses TRBV7-9 and TRBJ2-7; possibly TRBD1 for D (6 bases). CDR3 length: 15 residues. Germline lookup yields CDR1 SEHNR and CDR2 FQNEAQ (reference sequence). Trimming removed 1 base from V and 7 bases from J, with 17 bases in between. CDR3 in amino acids: CASSLVIGDTEEQYF. The CDR3, as DNA: TGTGCCAGCAGCTTAGTTATTGGGGACACGGAGGAGCAGTACTTC. Full variable domain (rest looked up from reference TRBV7-9 and TRBJ2-7): DTGVSQNPRHKITKRGQNVTFRCDPISEHNRLYWYRQTLGQGPEFLTYFQNEAQLEKSRLLSDRFSAERPKGSFSTLEIQRTEQGDSAMYLCASSLVIGDTEEQYFGPGTRLTVT.

This clone was picked up a small number of times. The CDR3 DNA follows: TGTGCCAGCAGCTTTGGGACCGGGACTAGCGGCTCCTACGAGCAGTACTTC. It yields the protein CASSFGTGTSGSYEQYF. The V call is TRBV7-3, the J call TRBJ2-7, with 11 bases aligning to TRBD2. Germline V lookup: CDR1 SGHTA, CDR2 FQGTGA. This CDR3 has 17 amino acids. Trimming took 3 bases from V and 0 from J; bases not matched to a gene: 7.

This chain links TRBV30 with TRBJ2-7; the D is unclear. Per the germline V gene, CDR1 is GTSNPN and CDR2 is SVGIG (reference sequence). V dropped 6 bases and J dropped 6 bases, with 12 bases sitting between them. CDR3 size: 11 residues. The CDR3 here is CACHLSGEQYF. DNA for the CDR3: TGTGCCTGTCATCTGTCAGGCGAGCAGTACTTC.

The rearrangement joins TRBV9 to TRBJ2-2; unclear D gene. V gave up 1 base and J gave up 9 bases, with 7 bases separating them. There are 12 residues in the CDR3. Germline V gives CDR1 SGDLS, CDR2 YYNGEE. Here the CDR3 DNA reads TGTGCCAGCAGCGTATCCGGGCGGGAGCTGTTTTTT. Its translation: CASSVSGRELFF. The whole variable domain, remainder taken from reference TRBV9 and TRBJ2-2, is DSGVTQTPKHLITATGQRVTLRCSPRSGDLSVYWYQQSLDQGLQFLIQYYNGEERAKGNILERFSAQQFPDLHSELNLSSLELGDSALYFCASSVSGRELFFGEGSRLTVL.

The sample holds a few counts of this clone. This chain uses TRBV7-3 with TRBJ2-5, with D possibly TRBD2 on 6 matching bases. V was pared by 0 bases and J by 4 bases, with 6 bases between. Germline V CDR1 and CDR2: SGHTA, FQGTGA. This CDR3 region has 13 residues. In nucleotides, the CDR3 is TGTGCCAGCAGCTTAACAGCGGGAGAGACCCAGTACTTC. Its translation is CASSLTAGETQYF.

This sequence joins TRBV19 and TRBJ2-7; TRBD2 aligns across 12 bases. CDR1 and CDR2 from the germline V gene are LNHDA and SQIVND (reference sequence). The CDR3 has 14 residues. Trimming at V came to 6 bases and at J to 3 bases, leaving 3 bases not matched to a gene. The CDR3 loop reads CASSTLAGGYEQYF. The CDR3, as DNA: TGTGCCAGTAGCACACTAGCGGGGGGCTACGAGCAGTACTTC.

V usage is TRBV27 and J usage is TRBJ2-7, with a tentative D call TRBD2 (6 bases). Trimming cost V 2 bases and J 0 bases, with 11 bases left between them. The CDR3 consists of 15 residues. The germline CDR1 and CDR2 sequences are MNHEY and SMNVEV (reference sequence). The CDR3 sequence is CASSLGFGSSYEQYF. CDR3 sequence (DNA): TGTGCCAGCAGTTTAGGTTTCGGGAGCTCCTACGAGCAGTACTTC.

This clone was counted only a few times. V is TRBV7-9 and J is TRBJ2-1, with no clear D. This CDR3 is built from 12 residues. V lost 4 bases and J lost 8, with 9 bases in between. The germline gives CDR1 SEHNR, CDR2 FQNEAQ (reference sequence). This chain's CDR3 is CASSSPHDEQFF. CDR3 DNA: TGTGCCAGCAGCTCCCCGCACGATGAGCAGTTCTTC.

This clone occurred a few times. V is TRBV6-5 and J is TRBJ2-1, with D unresolved. Germline V gene data show CDR1 as MNHEY and CDR2 as SVGAGI. The V end was cut by 0 bases, the J end by 6 bases, with 3 bases between. CDR3 size: 12 residues. The CDR3, as DNA: TGTGCCAGCAGTTACTCGGGCAATGAGCAGTTCTTC. Residues: CASSYSGNEQFF.

This clone was found a few times. This chain links TRBV14 with TRBJ2-1; D gene unclear. This CDR3 is built from 13 residues. The V and J ends lost 2 bases and 0 bases respectively, with 2 bases between them. Per germline, CDR1 SGHDN and CDR2 FVKESK. CDR3 sequence: CASSQSSYNEQFF. CDR3 nucleotide sequence: TGTGCCAGCAGCCAAAGCTCCTACAATGAGCAGTTCTTC.

The rearrangement uses TRBV4-1 and TRBJ2-1; D remains ambiguous. The CDR3 length is 12 residues. V lost 0 bases, J lost 12 bases, and 9 bases lay in between. Germline CDR1 reads MGHRA; CDR2 reads YSYEKL. CDR3: CASSQDHSRQFF. As DNA, the CDR3 is TGCGCCAGCAGCCAAGATCATAGCCGGCAGTTCTTC.

The chain is built from TRBV27 and TRBJ2-7, with D maybe TRBD1 (5 bases). The CDR3 covers 13 residues. The germline V gene has CDR1 MNHEY and CDR2 SMNVEV (reference sequence). Trimming stripped 1 base from V and 6 bases from J, with 10 bases between. CDR3 sequence: CASSLFTGGEQYF. The DNA of the CDR3 is TGTGCCAGCAGTTTATTCACAGGCGGCGAGCAGTACTTC.